This entry lists 21 T cell receptor beta chains sequenced from one sample in a study of radiotherapy plus CTLA-4 blockade in lung cancer. Method: immunoSEQ multiplex PCR; TCRdb's copy keeps in-frame clones and lacks some. This table holds more than 90,000 clones, 78% found once. The input for sequencing was peripheral blood, taken from a patient treated with radiotherapy plus ipilimumab. Receptors were obtained from a human donor with non-small cell lung cancer who had a partial response to radiotherapy plus ipilimumab.

V is TRBV4-1 and J is TRBJ1-4; tentative D call: TRBD1 (5 bases). This CDR3 has 17 residues. CDR1 and CDR2 (germline): MGHRA, YSYEKL. The V and J ends lost 2 bases and 0 bases respectively, with 13 bases between them. Here the CDR3 reads CASSQSSGGATNEKLFF. The CDR3, as DNA: TGCGCCAGCAGCCAAAGTTCGGGGGGAGCAACTAATGAAAAACTGTTTTTT.

The chain is built from TRBV14 and TRBJ1-4; 10 bases are a match to TRBD1. CDR3 length: 16 amino acids. The trim removed 4 bases at V and 7 bases at J, leaving 9 bases unmatched. Germline V CDR1 and CDR2: SGHDN, FVKESK. The CDR3 here is CASSPPGDRGSEKLFF. In DNA form, the CDR3 reads TGTGCCAGCAGCCCACCCGGGGACAGGGGAAGTGAAAAACTGTTTTTT.

There are a few counts of this clone. The chain has TRBV7-2 and TRBJ1-2, with D unclear. Trimming pared 0 bases from V and 7 bases from J, leaving 15 bases between. Germline loops: CDR1 SGHTA, CDR2 FQGNSA. The CDR3 has 15 residues. In DNA, the CDR3 is TGTGCCAGCAGCTTAGCGTTGACCCAGACGGGTGGCTACACCTTC. It specifies CASSLALTQTGGYTF.

The V and J genes are TRBV5-4 and TRBJ2-6; TRBD2 might be the D (6 bases). V shed 1 base and J shed 0 bases, with 20 bases lying between them. CDR3 size: 20 residues. Germline-derived CDR1 and CDR2 are SGHNT and YYREEE (reference sequence). The CDR3 reads CASSLSLRGKTTSGANVLTF. The CDR3, as DNA: TGTGCCAGCAGCTTGAGTCTTCGGGGGAAAACAACCTCTGGGGCCAACGTCCTGACTTTC.

This clone was counted a few times. The chain has TRBV18 and TRBJ2-6; tentatively, D is TRBD1 (5 bases). Deletions cut 0 bases from V and 0 bases from J, with 15 bases between. The CDR3 spans 19 residues. From germline, CDR1 is KGHSH and CDR2 LQKENI. For the CDR3, the DNA is TGTGCCAGCTCACCACCCGCAGGGTTCTCCCTCTCTGGGGCCAACGTCCTGACTTTC. The encoded protein is CASSPPAGFSLSGANVLTF.

The rearrangement links TRBV27 to TRBJ2-5, with D tentatively TRBD2 (6 bases). Per the germline V gene, CDR1 is MNHEY and CDR2 is SMNVEV (reference sequence). Trimming removed 3 bases at V and 2 bases at J, with 7 bases between. CDR3 length: 13 amino acids. The chain's CDR3 is CASSLGLQETQYF. As DNA, the CDR3 is TGTGCCAGCAGTTTGGGACTTCAAGAGACCCAGTACTTC.

The V and J genes are TRBV28 and TRBJ1-2; D is unresolved. CDR3 length equals 13 residues. The ends were cut back, 3 bases at V and 3 bases at J, with 8 bases in the middle. The V gene's germline CDR1 is MDHEN and CDR2 SYDVKM. The CDR3 protein is CASSLGSYYGYTF. CDR3 coding DNA: TGTGCCAGCAGTTTGGGCAGCTACTATGGCTACACCTTC.

This chain connects TRBV5-6 to TRBJ2-2; D unresolved. Germline V gene sequence: CDR1 SGHDT, CDR2 YYEEEE. CDR3 length: 16 amino acids. Trimming pared 6 bases from V and 0 bases from J, leaving 15 bases between. CDR3 loop: CASIRRHTSNTGELFF. The CDR3 nucleotides read TGTGCCAGCATACGTAGACATACATCGAACACCGGGGAGCTGTTTTTT.

In nucleotides, the CDR3 is TGTGCCAGCAGTCTCGGGAACCCCTACGAGCAGTACTTC. It translates to CASSLGNPYEQYF. The chain is built from TRBV28 and TRBJ2-7, with D possibly TRBD2 on 5 matching bases. This CDR3 contains 13 residues. Germline loops: CDR1 MDHEN, CDR2 SYDVKM. V dropped 5 bases and J dropped 2 bases, with 10 bases sitting between them. Together with reference TRBV28 and TRBJ2-7, the CDR3 gives the full variable domain: DVKVTQSSRYLVKRTGEKVFLECVQDMDHENMFWYRQDPGLGLRLIYFSYDVKMKEKGDIPEGYSVSREKKERFSLILESASTNQTSMYLCASSLGNPYEQYFGPGTRLTVT.

The chain recombines TRBV7-9 with TRBJ1-2; weak D call: TRBD1 (6 bases). The germline gives CDR1 SEHNR, CDR2 FQNEAQ (reference sequence). This CDR3 is built from 14 residues. Trimming shortened V by 5 bases and J by 8 bases, and 18 bases separated the two germline ends. The CDR3 spells CASSVTGKTWGYTF. In nucleotides, the CDR3 is TGTGCCAGCAGCGTGACAGGAAAAACTTGGGGCTACACCTTC.

This chain uses TRBV2 with TRBJ1-2; a possible D gene is TRBD1 (6 bases). Trimming took off 2 bases at V and 5 bases at J, with 9 bases between the two ends. CDR3 length: 13 residues. Germline CDR1 SNHLY, CDR2 FYNNEI. The CDR3 DNA sequence: TGTGCCAGCAGTGAAAAGGGGGGGTATGGCTACACCTTC. This gives the protein CASSEKGGYGYTF.

This clone showed up many times. The chain has TRBV7-6 and TRBJ1-3, with D possibly being TRBD1 (6 bases). Germline values: CDR1 SGHVS, CDR2 FNYEAQ. Trimming shortened V by 5 bases and J by 1 base, and 12 bases separated the two germline ends. The CDR3 is made up of 15 amino acids. This CDR3 reads CASSPQGSSGNTIYF. The CDR3 DNA is TGTGCCAGCAGCCCACAGGGTTCGTCTGGAAACACCATATATTTT.

This clone showed up just a few times. J is TRBJ1-1 and V is TRBV7-3; D remains unclear. This CDR3 comprises 13 residues. Trimming removed 2 bases at V and 4 bases at J, with 8 bases between. In germline, CDR1 is SGHTA, CDR2 FQGTGA. CDR3 sequence (DNA): TGTGCCAGCAGCTTAGAGTATAGCACTGAAGCTTTCTTT. As protein: CASSLEYSTEAFF.

This chain uses TRBV5-1 with TRBJ2-3; 7 bases are a match to TRBD2. The CDR3 spans 15 residues. Germline-derived CDR1 and CDR2 are SGHRS and YFSETQ. V lost 6 bases, J lost 0 bases, and 7 bases stayed unmatched. The CDR3 DNA sequence: TGCGCCAGCACCAAAGCGGGAACTAGCACAGATACGCAGTATTTT. This encodes CASTKAGTSTDTQYF.

The J gene is TRBJ1-4, the V gene TRBV4-1; TRBD1 is a possible D gene (6 bases). Germline CDR1 reads MGHRA; CDR2 reads YSYEKL. The CDR3 has 16 residues. V dropped 0 bases and J dropped 10 bases, with 18 bases sitting between them. CDR3: CASSQDDIYRAAKLFF. Written as DNA, the CDR3 is TGCGCCAGCAGCCAAGACGATATATACAGGGCTGCAAAACTGTTTTTT.

The gene calls are TRBV15 and TRBJ1-5, with 9 bases matching TRBD1. V shed 0 bases, J shed 11 bases, and the junction held 8 bases outside the gene matches. Germline CDR1 and CDR2: LNHNV and YYDKDF (reference sequence). This CDR3 comprises 15 residues. Here the CDR3 reads CATSRDGGQGYTQHF. The CDR3 DNA is TGTGCCACCAGCAGAGATGGGGGACAGGGTTATACCCAGCATTTT.

V is TRBV28 and J is TRBJ2-7, with a tentative D call TRBD1 (7 bases). CDR1 is MDHEN, CDR2 SYDVKM, per germline. This CDR3 spans 19 amino acids. Trimming left V 2 bases short and J 0 bases short, with 23 bases between. The CDR3 DNA sequence: TGTGCCAGCAGTTTAGCGGCGGGGCAGGGGGTTAGAGGCTCCTACGAGCAGTACGTC. The encoded protein is CASSLAAGQGVRGSYEQYV.

The chain uses TRBV29-1 and TRBJ2-1, with 10 bases lining up with TRBD2. The germline CDR1 and CDR2 sequences are SQVTM and ANQGSEA. The CDR3 consists of 13 residues. V lost 5 bases to trimming and J lost 7 bases; unmatched junction nucleotides: 5. The DNA for the CDR3 is TGCAGCGTTTTGACTAGCGGGCGAAATGAGCAGTTCTTC. It specifies CSVLTSGRNEQFF.

V usage is TRBV28 and J usage is TRBJ1-1; D not resolved. CDR3 size: 14 residues. Deletions cut 8 bases from V and 8 bases from J, with 21 bases between. CDR1 is MDHEN and CDR2 is SYDVKM in the germline V gene. Here the CDR3 reads CASDLPGNFKEAFF. CDR3 nucleotide sequence: TGTGCCAGCGACCTCCCGGGAAACTTCAAAGAAGCTTTCTTT.

The J gene is TRBJ1-1, the V gene TRBV19; D gene uncertain. Trimming left V 3 bases short and J 1 base short, with 9 bases between. The CDR3 covers 14 residues. Germline CDR1 reads LNHDA; CDR2 reads SQIVND (reference sequence). The CDR3 bases are TGTGCCAGTAGTATTGGGCTCTCGAACACTGAAGCTTTCTTT. Translation gives CASSIGLSNTEAFF.

The table lists this clone with many counts. This chain links TRBV6-1 with TRBJ2-7, with D perhaps TRBD2 (6 bases). Trimming took off 2 bases at V and 3 bases at J, with 14 bases between the two ends. This CDR3 contains 15 residues. The germline CDR1 and CDR2 sequences are MNHNS and SASEGT. This CDR3 is CASSESSDGGYEQYV. CDR3 DNA: TGTGCCAGCAGTGAATCTAGCGATGGTGGCTACGAGCAGTACGTC.